The 22 T cell receptor beta chains below were found in one sample sequenced in a study of blood T cell repertoires in COVID-19 (dated by TCRdb to 2020 to 2022). Library construction relied on the immunoSEQ multiplex PCR assay. TCRdb took over this immuneACCESS table, retaining in-frame rearrangements with V and J assigned. Such tables are incomplete; in checked studies, under half of the missing clones stem from an unresolved V gene, and the remainder is unexplained. This sample comprises around 450,000 clones, roughly 90% of them detected only once. The ten largest clones capture around 0.7% of the sample. Sequencing input: PBMCs or T cells enriched from blood (not recorded which). All receptors derive from a woman under 30 who had recovered from COVID-19.

The chain has TRBV7-2 and TRBJ1-2; D not resolved. This CDR3 region has 14 residues. Germline loops: CDR1 SGHTA, CDR2 FQGNSA. V was clipped by 5 bases and J by 8 bases, with 18 bases between them. CDR3 protein: CASSPQLGIWGYTF. CDR3 in DNA: TGTGCCAGCAGCCCTCAACTCGGTATATGGGGCTACACCTTC.

The chain is built from TRBV5-1 and TRBJ1-4; 7 nucleotides agree with TRBD1. This CDR3 spans 12 amino acids. Germline CDR1 is SGHRS and CDR2 is YFSETQ. The trim removed 2 bases at V and 8 bases at J, leaving 0 bases unmatched. This chain's CDR3 is CASSLGGEKLFF. CDR3 DNA: TGCGCCAGCAGCTTAGGGGGCGAAAAACTGTTTTTT.

The chain combines TRBV5-6 with TRBJ2-1; possible D gene TRBD1, 6 bases. Germline CDR1 reads SGHDT; CDR2 reads YYEEEE. The CDR3 runs to 14 residues. The ends were cut back, 0 bases at V and 4 bases at J, with 8 bases in the middle. This chain's CDR3 is CASSLVGQYNEQFF. Here the CDR3 DNA reads TGTGCCAGCAGCTTGGTAGGACAGTACAATGAGCAGTTCTTC.

This clone was detected a few times. The rearrangement joins TRBV19 to TRBJ1-3; 8 bases agree with TRBD1. The germline gives CDR1 LNHDA, CDR2 SQIVND (reference sequence). The CDR3 spans 15 residues. V was pared by 5 bases and J by 2 bases, with 5 bases of the junction left unmatched. CDR3 DNA sequence: TGTGCCAGTAGTTCGACAGGGGAGGCTGGAAACACCATATATTTT. As protein: CASSSTGEAGNTIYF.

The V and J genes are TRBV30 and TRBJ2-3; 8 bases agree with TRBD2. J gave up 5 bases and V 0 bases, and 16 bases lay outside the gene matches. Looked up from germline, CDR1 is GTSNPN and CDR2 is SVGIG (reference sequence). The CDR3 has 18 amino acids. CDR3 in amino acids: CAWSVPAGAPVDGDTQYF. The CDR3, as DNA: TGTGCCTGGAGTGTACCAGCGGGGGCCCCCGTCGATGGAGATACGCAGTATTTT.

The chain uses TRBV7-9 and TRBJ1-2; no firm D call. Germline V CDR1 and CDR2: SEHNR, FQNEAQ (reference sequence). There are 12 residues in the CDR3. V was pared by 1 base and J by 8 bases, with 8 bases between. The CDR3 DNA sequence: TGTGCCAGCAGCTTAGGGCTCGCAGGCTACACCTTC. This gives the protein CASSLGLAGYTF.

This chain connects TRBV11-3 to TRBJ2-7; D is uncertain. Trimming cost V 1 base and J 4 bases, with 8 bases left between them. The CDR3 is 13 residues long. Germline values: CDR1 SGHNT, CDR2 YENEEA. The CDR3 loop reads CASSLGGEYEQYF. CDR3 bases: TGTGCCAGCAGCTTAGGAGGAGAGTACGAGCAGTACTTC.

Written as DNA, the CDR3 is TGTGCCTGGACCAGGGGGTCTAATGAAAAACTGTTTTTT. Translating it yields CAWTRGSNEKLFF. This rearrangement joins TRBV30 to TRBJ1-4, with 7 bases that match TRBD1. The ends lost 4 bases at V and 3 bases at J; junction bases unmatched: 2. Germline CDR1 is GTSNPN and CDR2 is SVGIG (reference sequence). CDR3 length equals 13 residues.

This clone showed up just a few times. The rearrangement uses TRBV5-8 and TRBJ1-3; TRBD1 agrees at 7 bases. Germline V CDR1 and CDR2: SGHTS, YDEGEE. The CDR3 covers 19 residues. After removal of 0 bases from V and 1 base from J, the junction contained 13 bases not matched to a gene. CDR3 coding DNA: TGTGCCAGCAGCTTGGCCCCTCACCGCAGACAGGGATCTGGAAACACCATATATTTT. Encoded protein: CASSLAPHRRQGSGNTIYF.

V is TRBV6-5 and J is TRBJ1-2, with 9 bases that match TRBD1. The CDR3 contains 14 residues. Per germline, CDR1 MNHEY and CDR2 SVGAGI. The J segment lost 7 bases and the V segment lost 8 bases, leaving 11 bases of the junction unmatched. The CDR3 nucleotides read TGTGCCAGCCTCCCCCGGGACAGGGTTGCTGGCTACACCTTC. This translates into CASLPRDRVAGYTF.

The rearrangement joins TRBV30 to TRBJ2-7; 8 bases agree with TRBD2. This CDR3 is built from 13 residues. In germline, CDR1 is GTSNPN, CDR2 SVGIG (reference sequence). The ends lost 1 base at V and 6 bases at J; junction bases unmatched: 5. CDR3 residues: CAWSDGGAGEQYF. The CDR3 region has the DNA TGTGCCTGGAGTGACGGGGGGGCCGGCGAGCAGTACTTC.

V usage is TRBV27 and J usage is TRBJ2-5, with 12 bases matching TRBD1. Germline V lookup: CDR1 MNHEY, CDR2 SMNVEV (reference sequence). The CDR3 is 15 amino acids. J was trimmed by 5 bases and V by 6 bases; bases with no gene match: 7. CDR3 protein: CASSPGTGGLETQYF. The CDR3 nucleotides are TGTGCCAGCAGCCCCGGGACAGGGGGCCTGGAGACCCAGTACTTC.

The chain joins TRBV6-5 to TRBJ2-1; 8 nucleotides agree with TRBD2. This CDR3 contains 15 residues. Germline-derived CDR1 and CDR2 are MNHEY and SVGAGI. With 8 bases clipped from V and 6 bases from J, the junction kept 12 bases outside the gene matches. CDR3 coding DNA: TGTGCCAGCGGGACTGCGGCGGGAGGATTCAATGAGCAGTTCTTC. Translating it yields CASGTAAGGFNEQFF.

The chain links TRBV28 to TRBJ2-7; perhaps TRBD1 as D (5 bases). The V and J ends lost 1 base and 2 bases respectively, with 9 bases between them. The CDR3 covers 14 residues. In germline, CDR1 is MDHEN, CDR2 SYDVKM. The CDR3, as DNA: TGTGCCAGCAGTTTATTCAGGGATACCTACGAGCAGTACTTC. Residues: CASSLFRDTYEQYF.

In its sample, this clone was seen once. The chain combines TRBV6-5 with TRBJ2-7; D is possibly TRBD1 (6 bases). The germline V and J ends were trimmed by 0 bases and 4 bases, with 13 bases remaining between them. CDR1 and CDR2 (germline): MNHEY, SVGAGI. CDR3 size: 15 residues. CDR3 residues: CASSYSPRQGYEQYF. The CDR3 DNA follows: TGTGCCAGCAGTTACTCCCCACGGCAGGGGTACGAGCAGTACTTC.

This clone was found a few times. The J gene is TRBJ1-5, the V gene TRBV4-1, with D possibly matching TRBD1 (6 bases). V was pared by 0 bases and J by 5 bases, with 11 bases between. The V gene's germline CDR1 is MGHRA and CDR2 YSYEKL. The CDR3 covers 15 residues. The CDR3 here is CASSQEDSLDQPQHF. CDR3 DNA: TGCGCCAGCAGCCAAGAGGACAGCCTCGATCAGCCCCAGCATTTT.

CDR3 sequence reads: CAWSVLEGIQYF. The DNA of the CDR3 is TGTGCCTGGAGTGTGCTAGAGGGCATTCAGTACTTC. The V and J genes are TRBV30 and TRBJ2-4; TRBD2 might be the D (5 bases). The CDR3 covers 12 residues. Trimming left V 0 bases short and J 9 bases short, with 9 bases between. Germline CDR1 GTSNPN, CDR2 SVGIG (reference sequence).

This rearrangement joins TRBV6-5 to TRBJ1-2; 7 bases fit TRBD1. The germline gives CDR1 MNHEY, CDR2 SVGAGI. The junction had 4 bases not matched to a gene; V was cut back by 5 bases and J by 4 bases. The CDR3 loop spans 13 amino acids. CDR3 DNA sequence: TGTGCCAGCAGTATCAACAGGGGCTATGGCTACACCTTC. This encodes CASSINRGYGYTF.

The rearrangement joins TRBV18 to TRBJ1-4; possibly TRBD1 for D (6 bases). With 6 bases removed from V and 0 bases from J, the gap between germline ends came to 14 bases. CDR1 KGHSH and CDR2 LQKENI come from the germline V gene. This CDR3 has 16 residues. Here the CDR3 reads CASSPWTVATNEKLFF. CDR3 in DNA: TGTGCCAGCTCCCCCTGGACAGTTGCAACTAATGAAAAACTGTTTTTT. The whole variable domain, remainder taken from reference TRBV18 and TRBJ1-4, is NAGVMQNPRHLVRRRGQEARLRCSPMKGHSHVYWYRQLPEEGLKFMVYLQKENIIDESGMPKERFSAEFPKEGPSILRIQQVVRGDSAAYFCASSPWTVATNEKLFFGSGTQLSVL.

This clone was recorded once. The chain carries TRBV10-2 and TRBJ1-2, with a weak D call TRBD1 (6 bases). CDR1 is WSHSY and CDR2 is SAAADI in the germline V gene. V was cut by 5 bases and J by 7 bases, with 11 bases left in between. CDR3 size: 12 residues. CDR3 nucleotide sequence: TGCGCCAGCAGTCGGGGGGCAGGTGGCTACACCTTC. Amino acid sequence: CASSRGAGGYTF.

The J gene is TRBJ2-1, the V gene TRBV10-3; 8 positions match TRBD2. V shed 10 bases and J 4 bases; nucleotides not matched to a gene: 3. The CDR3 is 12 residues long. The germline gives CDR1 ENHRY, CDR2 SYGVKD. The CDR3 here is CATGGAYNEQFF. CDR3 sequence (DNA): TGTGCCACCGGGGGGGCTTACAATGAGCAGTTCTTC.

In its sample, this clone was seen a few times. The rearrangement joins TRBV5-1 to TRBJ1-1; 7 bases match TRBD1. The CDR3 totals 15 residues. The V segment lost 1 base and the J segment 6 bases; nucleotides outside the gene matches: 9. Germline V gene sequence: CDR1 SGHRS, CDR2 YFSETQ. In DNA, the CDR3 is TGCGCCAGCAGCTTGATAGGGGGCGGTGGGGCTGAAGCTTTCTTT. Translation gives CASSLIGGGGAEAFF.